The next 5 T cell receptor beta chains were all read from a single sample in a study of blood T cell repertoires in COVID-19. Only in-frame clones appear in the TCRdb table, and some are missing; sequencing was by immunoSEQ multiplex PCR. The repertoire has around 160,000 clones, around 89% of them found once; the top ten carry roughly 13%. The source material was peripheral blood. The receptors were sampled from a man between 18 and 29 years old with COVID-19, enrolled during active disease.

This clone appeared a single time. The gene calls are TRBV5-4 and TRBJ2-4; weak D call: TRBD2 (5 bases). Trimming removed 6 bases from V and 1 base from J, with 14 bases in between. This CDR3 region has 15 residues. Germline CDR1 and CDR2: SGHNT and YYREEE (reference sequence). The DNA for the CDR3 is TGTGCCAGCACCCATCGGGGTTGGGCCAAAAACATTCAGTACTTC. Protein product: CASTHRGWAKNIQYF.

The genes are TRBV28 and TRBJ1-5; 9 bases map to TRBD1. V lost 4 bases to trimming and J lost 1 base; unmatched junction nucleotides: 14. In germline, CDR1 is MDHEN, CDR2 SYDVKM. CDR3 size: 19 residues. The CDR3 loop is CASSSRPGQGSWSNQPQHF. The CDR3 region has the DNA TGTGCCAGCAGTTCTCGACCGGGACAGGGATCTTGGAGCAATCAGCCCCAGCATTTT. The whole variable domain, remainder taken from reference TRBV28 and TRBJ1-5, is DVKVTQSSRYLVKRTGEKVFLECVQDMDHENMFWYRQDPGLGLRLIYFSYDVKMKEKGDIPEGYSVSREKKERFSLILESASTNQTSMYLCASSSRPGQGSWSNQPQHFGDGTRLSIL.

The V and J genes are TRBV27 and TRBJ2-2; D may be TRBD2 (6 bases). Germline CDR1 is MNHEY and CDR2 is SMNVEV (reference sequence). Trimming pared 3 bases from V and 6 bases from J, leaving 14 bases between. CDR3 length equals 15 residues. The CDR3 region has the DNA TGTGCCAGCAGTTTTTCGAAGGGAGGTGCCGGGGAGCTGTTTTTT. This gives the protein CASSFSKGGAGELFF.

The chain employs TRBV28 and TRBJ1-1, with 8 bases aligning to TRBD1. J gave up 3 bases and V 4 bases, and 10 bases lay outside the gene matches. Germline V lookup: CDR1 MDHEN, CDR2 SYDVKM. CDR3 length equals 16 residues. The CDR3 sequence is CASSYPTTGGDTEAFF. The CDR3 DNA follows: TGTGCCAGCAGTTACCCGACCACAGGGGGAGACACTGAAGCTTTCTTT.

The chain couples TRBV11-3 to TRBJ2-5; the D gene is possibly TRBD2 (5 bases). The CDR3 is made up of 13 amino acids. With 1 base removed from V and 4 bases from J, the gap between germline ends came to 7 bases. Germline loops: CDR1 SGHNT, CDR2 YENEEA. This CDR3 reads CASSLAGRETQYF. The CDR3 DNA is TGTGCCAGCAGCTTAGCTGGGAGAGAGACCCAGTACTTC.